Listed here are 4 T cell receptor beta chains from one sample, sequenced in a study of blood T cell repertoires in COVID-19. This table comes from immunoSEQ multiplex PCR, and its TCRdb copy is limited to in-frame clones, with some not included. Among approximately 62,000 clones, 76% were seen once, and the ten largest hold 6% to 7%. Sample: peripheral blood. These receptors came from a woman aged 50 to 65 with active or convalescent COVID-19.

The CDR3 nucleotides are TGTGCCAGCAGCCAAGATGCCAGGTTACGGGGCATATATTTT. The encoded protein is CASSQDARLRGIYF. The chain is built from TRBV3-1 (or the pseudogene TRBV3-2) and TRBJ1-3; no firm D call. The length of the CDR3 is 14 residues. Trimming shortened V by 0 bases and J by 12 bases, and 15 bases separated the two germline ends. Germline V CDR1 and CDR2: LGHDT, YNNKEL (reference sequence).

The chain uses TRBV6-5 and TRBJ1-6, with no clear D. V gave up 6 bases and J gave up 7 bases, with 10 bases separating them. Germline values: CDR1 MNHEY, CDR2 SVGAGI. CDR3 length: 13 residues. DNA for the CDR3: TGTGCCAGCAGCCGCGGCGGGAATTCACCCCTCCACTTT. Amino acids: CASSRGGNSPLHF.

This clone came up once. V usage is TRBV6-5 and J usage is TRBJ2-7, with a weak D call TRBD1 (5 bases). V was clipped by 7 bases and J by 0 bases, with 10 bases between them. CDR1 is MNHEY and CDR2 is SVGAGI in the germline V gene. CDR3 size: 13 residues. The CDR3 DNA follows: TGTGCCAGCAACCCAGGGTTCTCCTACGAGCAGTACTTC. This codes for CASNPGFSYEQYF.

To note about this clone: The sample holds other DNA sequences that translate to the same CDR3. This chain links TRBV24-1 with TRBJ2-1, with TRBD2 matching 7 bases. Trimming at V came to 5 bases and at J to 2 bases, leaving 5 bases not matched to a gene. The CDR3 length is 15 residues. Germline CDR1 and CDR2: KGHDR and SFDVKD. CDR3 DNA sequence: TGTGCCACCAGTGGTGGCGGGAGAGCCTACAATGAGCAGTTCTTC. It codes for CATSGGGRAYNEQFF.